The clone carrying this T cell receptor beta chain has a count of ten or more. Using RNA transcripts as the source, TCR beta CDR3 regions were amplified. The TCR CDR3 first-round RT-PCR relied on the HTBI primer set. MiXCR, applied by TCRdb to the multiplex PCR reads, yields one record per CDR3 protein. The sample lists hundreds of thousands of distinct CDR3 sequences; around a quarter were seen once. This entry is derived from a study of T cells in Graves' hyperthyroidism and ophthalmopathy. Deletions cut 2 bases from V and 1 base from J, with 19 bases between. The germline V gene has CDR1 LGHNT and CDR2 FRNRAP. This CDR3 comprises 18 residues.

The sample was blood. This TCR was sampled from a man aged 45-65 years with Graves' hyperthyroidism. V usage is TRBV12-5 and J usage is TRBJ2-3; a weak D match, TRBD2 (5 bases). The CDR3 nucleotides are TGTGCTAGTGGTTTGCCCCCTGGCCGCAGCGGCCGCACAGATACGCAGTATTTT. This sequence encodes CASGLPPGRSGRTDTQYF.